One sample yielded the 19 T cell receptor beta chains listed below, sequenced in a study of lymphopenia after photon versus proton radiotherapy. This table comes from immunoSEQ multiplex PCR, and its TCRdb copy is limited to in-frame clones, with some not included. The data contain 65,000 to 75,000 clones, around 87% of them singletons. Material: peripheral blood, obtained from a patient treated with proton-based radiotherapy. These receptors came from an elderly man with esophageal cancer.

The chain joins TRBV6-5 to TRBJ1-1; possibly TRBD1 for D (5 bases). Trimming pared 7 bases from V and 8 bases from J, leaving 23 bases between. The germline CDR1 and CDR2 sequences are MNHEY and SVGAGI. The CDR3 has 15 residues. The chain's CDR3 is CASIRDPRVGSEAFF. In DNA form, the CDR3 reads TGTGCCAGCATACGGGACCCGAGAGTGGGATCCGAAGCTTTCTTT.

The CDR3 loop reads CASNDPGQAYSGANVLTF. As DNA, the CDR3 is TGTGCCAGTAATGATCCGGGACAGGCGTACTCTGGGGCCAACGTCCTGACTTTC. The J gene is TRBJ2-6, the V gene TRBV19, with 8 bases matching TRBD1. The trim removed 7 bases at V and 0 bases at J, leaving 11 bases unmatched. In germline, CDR1 is LNHDA, CDR2 SQIVND (reference sequence). The CDR3 length is 18 residues.

For the CDR3, the DNA is TGTGCCAGCAGTGGACAACAAAACTATGGCTACACCTTC. Translation gives CASSGQQNYGYTF. The V and J genes are TRBV2 and TRBJ1-2; D gene uncertain. This CDR3 spans 13 amino acids. In germline, CDR1 is SNHLY, CDR2 FYNNEI. Trimming removed 4 bases at V and 2 bases at J, with 8 bases between.

The chain links TRBV7-9 to TRBJ2-3, with 7 positions matching TRBD1. Germline V gives CDR1 SEHNR, CDR2 FQNEAQ (reference sequence). The CDR3 covers 13 residues. Trimming cost V 9 bases and J 1 base; bases outside gene matches: 4. For the CDR3, the DNA is TGTGCCAGTCGACAGGGTGGCACAGATACGCAGTATTTT. Encoded protein: CASRQGGTDTQYF.

This clone was detected once. The V and J genes are TRBV5-1 and TRBJ1-4, with D perhaps matching TRBD1 (5 bases). V was cut by 4 bases and J by 0 bases, with 19 bases left in between. This CDR3 has 18 residues. Germline CDR1 and CDR2: SGHRS and YFSETQ. CDR3 sequence (DNA): TGCGCCAGCAGCCAATTAAGCGACAGAGCTGCAACTAATGAAAAACTGTTTTTT. Translated: CASSQLSDRAATNEKLFF.

This chain connects TRBV7-3 to TRBJ2-7; D is undetermined. Germline V lookup: CDR1 SGHTA, CDR2 FQGTGA. The CDR3 covers 14 residues. V was trimmed by 9 bases and J by 2 bases, leaving 17 bases between them. CDR3 residues: CARVDDVSAYEQYF. The CDR3 DNA follows: TGTGCCAGGGTGGACGACGTAAGTGCCTACGAGCAGTACTTC.

This clone was picked up one time. The genes are TRBV4-3 and TRBJ2-2; D is undetermined. CDR1 and CDR2 (germline): LGHNA, YSLEER. The germline V and J ends were trimmed by 0 bases and 2 bases, with 13 bases remaining between them. This CDR3 spans 17 amino acids. This chain's CDR3 is CASSQEARLRNTGELFF. The CDR3 nucleotides read TGCGCCAGCAGCCAAGAGGCCCGACTGCGCAACACCGGGGAGCTGTTTTTT.

This chain joins TRBV27 and TRBJ2-7, with D uncertain. The germline V gene has CDR1 MNHEY and CDR2 SMNVEV (reference sequence). The V and J ends lost 5 bases and 6 bases respectively, with 14 bases between them. The CDR3 sequence is 13 residues long. The CDR3 DNA reads as TGTGCCAGCAGTCTCCGGGCCCGAGGCGAGCAGTACTTC. This gives the protein CASSLRARGEQYF.

The gene calls are TRBV28 and TRBJ1-1; D not resolved. The CDR3 loop spans 16 amino acids. The germline gives CDR1 MDHEN, CDR2 SYDVKM. V was trimmed by 6 bases and J by 0 bases, leaving 17 bases between them. The CDR3 protein is CASSPVSFTMNTEAFF. CDR3 sequence (DNA): TGTGCCAGCAGCCCAGTCAGTTTTACCATGAACACTGAAGCTTTCTTT.

The chain employs TRBV11-2 and TRBJ2-7; perhaps TRBD2 as D (5 bases). Looked up from germline, CDR1 is SGHAT and CDR2 is FQNNGV. This CDR3 region has 14 residues. Trimming cost V 0 bases and J 5 bases, with 11 bases left between them. CDR3 nucleotides: TGTGCCAGCAGCTTAGATCCGGGGATGAACGAGCAGTACTTC. This sequence encodes CASSLDPGMNEQYF. The full variable domain, rest sourced from reference TRBV11-2 and TRBJ2-7, is EAGVAQSPRYKIIEKRQSVAFWCNPISGHATLYWYQQILGQGPKLLIQFQNNGVVDDSQLPKDRFSAERLKGVDSTLKIQPAKLEDSAVYLCASSLDPGMNEQYFGPGTRLTVT.

For the CDR3, the DNA is TGTGCCAGCAGCCCGCGGAGCACCGGGGAGCTGTTTTTT. Protein product: CASSPRSTGELFF. V gene TRBV7-2 combines with J gene TRBJ2-2; no clear D. The germline V gene encodes CDR1 SGHTA and CDR2 FQGNSA. The CDR3 consists of 13 residues. Deletions cut 5 bases from V and 4 bases from J, with 8 bases between.

V gene TRBV10-3 combines with J gene TRBJ2-1, with 7 bases identical to TRBD1. The CDR3 is made up of 16 amino acids. Germline V gene lookup returns CDR1 ENHRY and CDR2 SYGVKD. V shed 1 base and J 3 bases; nucleotides not matched to a gene: 6. The CDR3 sequence: CAISEFRDSDYNEQFF. Written as DNA, the CDR3 is TGTGCCATCAGTGAGTTCAGGGACAGTGACTACAATGAGCAGTTCTTC.

The rearrangement uses TRBV5-4 and TRBJ2-5, with 11 positions matching TRBD2. CDR1 is SGHNT, CDR2 YYREEE, per germline (reference sequence). V trimming: 4 bases; J trimming: 2 bases; junction bases outside the gene matches: 7. This CDR3 contains 16 residues. The CDR3 loop reads CASSRRLAGPQETQYF. CDR3 bases: TGTGCCAGCAGCCGACGACTAGCGGGGCCACAAGAGACCCAGTACTTC.

This chain uses TRBV30 with TRBJ1-3; no clear D gene. The CDR3 covers 16 residues. Trimming stripped 0 bases from V and 0 bases from J, with 12 bases between. Germline V CDR1 and CDR2: GTSNPN, SVGIG (reference sequence). CDR3 protein: CAWSVAGVYSGNTIYF. CDR3 nucleotides: TGTGCCTGGAGTGTAGCGGGAGTCTACTCTGGAAACACCATATATTTT. Using reference TRBV30 and TRBJ1-3 for the parts outside the CDR3, the full variable domain is SQTIHQWPATLVQPVGSPLSLECTVEGTSNPNLYWYRQAAGRGLQLLFYSVGIGQISSEVPQNLSASRPQDRQFILSSKKLLLSDSGFYLCAWSVAGVYSGNTIYFGEGSWLTVV.

A remark on this clone: At one end the junction does not follow the germline gene, possibly because of a read error. This chain joins TRBV29-1 and TRBJ2-2; 9 bases are shared with TRBD2. The CDR3 consists of 14 residues. In germline, CDR1 is SQVTM, CDR2 ANQGSEA. CDR3 in amino acids: CSVGPSGVPGGLFF. CDR3 DNA: TGCAGCGTTGGTCCTAGCGGGGTCCCCGGGGGGCTGTTTTTT.

This chain links TRBV30 with TRBJ2-3; D unresolved. There are 13 residues in the CDR3. Germline CDR1 is GTSNPN and CDR2 is SVGIG (reference sequence). V dropped 5 bases and J dropped 1 base, with 10 bases sitting between them. CDR3: CAWELQGTDTQYF. The CDR3 DNA reads TGTGCCTGGGAACTCCAGGGCACAGATACGCAGTATTTT.

By sample share, this clone is medium-sized. The rearrangement links TRBV2 to TRBJ2-7; 7 positions agree with TRBD1. The germline V gene has CDR1 SNHLY and CDR2 FYNNEI. The CDR3 has 14 residues. Unmatched junction bases numbered 7, after V lost 4 bases and J lost 4 bases. The CDR3 bases are TGTGCCAGCAGTGTAACAGGGGACCAATACGAGCAGTACTTC. This gives the protein CASSVTGDQYEQYF.

This chain uses TRBV7-6 with TRBJ2-5, with 7 bases aligning to TRBD2. The V gene's germline CDR1 is SGHVS and CDR2 FNYEAQ. This CDR3 has 14 residues. V was pared by 1 base and J by 7 bases, with 6 bases of the junction left unmatched. CDR3 nucleotides: TGTGCCAGCAGCTTAGTCGGGGAGCGGGGGACCCAGTACTTC. This codes for CASSLVGERGTQYF. Complete variable domain (other parts from reference TRBV7-6 and TRBJ2-5): GAGVSQSPRYKVTKRGQDVALRCDPISGHVSLYWYRQALGQGPEFLTYFNYEAQQDKSGLPNDRFSAERPEGSISTLTIQRTEQRDSAMYRCASSLVGERGTQYFGPGTRLLVL.

The rearrangement joins TRBV5-1 to TRBJ2-1; D tentatively reads TRBD1 or TRBD2 (5 bases each). Germline CDR1 is SGHRS and CDR2 is YFSETQ. CDR3 length: 15 residues. Deletions cut 4 bases from V and 8 bases from J, with 19 bases between. In nucleotides, the CDR3 is TGCGCCAGCAGCAACTTGGGGGTAGCGCCAGATGAGCAGTTCTTC. Translated, it gives CASSNLGVAPDEQFF.